Listed below are T cell receptor beta chains from one sample, sequenced in a study of blood T cell repertoires in COVID-19. Assay used: immunoSEQ multiplex PCR; TCRdb lists only in-frame clones, some missing. The sample consists of about 44,000 clones, 87% of them appearing once. What was sequenced was peripheral blood. These receptors were taken from a woman older than 75 in a cohort sampled during active or convalescent COVID-19. CDR3s include the opening cysteine and the closing phenylalanine or tryptophan. D genes are given only for firm matches. Where a row states a size, it is once, few, many or the class of an expanded clone; other rows omit it.

j_gene	abundance	v_gene	d_gene	CDR3nt	CDR3aa
TRBJ1-2	NA	TRBV4-1	NA	TGCGCCAGCAGTGGCAGGGTTTTGTTAAGAGCTAACTATGGCTACACCTTC	CASSGRVLLRANYGYTF
TRBJ2-7	NA	TRBV10-3	TRBD2	TGTGCCATCAGGGGACTAGCGGGAGGACGCGAGCAGTACTTC	CAIRGLAGGREQYF
TRBJ2-1	NA	TRBV5-1	TRBD2	TGCGCCAGCAGCTTGGATAGCGGGACATTCTACAATGAGCAGTTCTTC	CASSLDSGTFYNEQFF
TRBJ2-7	NA	TRBV18	TRBD1	TGTGCCAGCTCACCTTCGACAGGGGGCTATTCCGAGCAGTACTTC	CASSPSTGGYSEQYF
TRBJ1-2	few	TRBV6-2/TRBV6-3	TRBD1	TGTGCCAGCAGCGGCGGACAGGGTTCGTATGGCTACACCTTC	CASSGGQGSYGYTF
TRBJ1-1	NA	TRBV18	NA	TGTGCCAGCTCACCTTTCTCCACTGAAGCTTTCTTT	CASSPFSTEAFF
TRBJ2-1	NA	TRBV4-3	NA	TGCGCCAGCAGCCAGGAGGGGGCTAGCGAATACAATGAGCAGTTCTTC	CASSQEGASEYNEQFF
TRBJ1-3	NA	TRBV11-2	NA	TGTGCCAGCAGCCGCGGCGGGAGGGCTGTTCCAAGCTCTGGAAACACCATATATTTT	CASSRGGRAVPSSGNTIYF
TRBJ2-7	NA	TRBV7-2	TRBD1	TGTGCCAGCAGCCGGGGACAGTTCTACGAGCAGTACTTC	CASSRGQFYEQYF
TRBJ2-3	NA	TRBV7-9	NA	TGTGCCAGCAGCTTAGGAGCGGGCACAGATACGCAGTATTTT	CASSLGAGTDTQYF
TRBJ2-1	NA	TRBV11-3	TRBD2	TGTGCCAGCAGCTTTATAGCGGGAGGCCCCTACAATGAGCAGTTCTTC	CASSFIAGGPYNEQFF
TRBJ2-7	few	TRBV7-3	TRBD2	TGTGCCAGCAGCAGTAGCGGGGGGGCCTCCTACGAGCAGTACTTC	CASSSSGGASYEQYF
TRBJ1-2	NA	TRBV5-1	NA	TGCGCCAGCAGCTTGGGACAGAGCTATGGCTACACCTTC	CASSLGQSYGYTF
TRBJ2-7	NA	TRBV5-1	NA	TGCGCCAGCGGACCGGGACAATGGGGCGGCGAGCAGTACTTC	CASGPGQWGGEQYF
TRBJ2-7	NA	TRBV28	TRBD2	TGTGCCAGCAGTTTGGCCGGGGGGGGAATGGGGCACGAGCAGTACTTC	CASSLAGGGMGHEQYF
TRBJ2-1	NA	TRBV11-3	NA	TGTGCCAGCAGCACCCGCGGAGACAATGAGCAGTTCTTC	CASSTRGDNEQFF
TRBJ1-5	NA	TRBV6-2/TRBV6-3	TRBD1	TGTGCCAGCAGTTTCAGGGGGAACAATCAGCCCCAGCATTTT	CASSFRGNNQPQHF
TRBJ1-5	NA	TRBV4-1	TRBD1	TGCGCCAGCAGCCAAGTAATCAGGGGGCGGAAAGATCAGCCCCAGCATTTT	CASSQVIRGRKDQPQHF
TRBJ1-1	NA	TRBV6-6	NA	TGTGCCAGCAGTTACTCCCAGGGATTGAACACTGAAGCTTTCTTT	CASSYSQGLNTEAFF
TRBJ2-5	NA	TRBV5-1	TRBD2	TGCGCCAGCAGCTTGGGACTAGCGGGGGCCGAAGAGACCCAGTACTTC	CASSLGLAGAEETQYF
TRBJ2-7	NA	TRBV27	TRBD1	TGTGCCAGCAGTCCCACAGGGGCTTACTCCTACGAGCAGTACTTC	CASSPTGAYSYEQYF
TRBJ1-1	NA	TRBV28	NA	TGTGCCAGCAGTACAAATGACAGAGGCACTGAAGCTTTCTTT	CASSTNDRGTEAFF
TRBJ1-5	NA	TRBV6-2/TRBV6-3	NA	TGTGCCAGCAGTACCGACAGTGATAGCAATCAGCCCCAGCATTTT	CASSTDSDSNQPQHF
TRBJ1-2	NA	TRBV6-2/TRBV6-3	NA	TGTGCCAGCAGTTACCTCACAGGTTACACCTTC	CASSYLTGYTF
TRBJ1-3	NA	TRBV7-6	NA	TGTGCCAGCAGCTTCAGCGTAGACTTTTCTGGAAACACCATATATTTT	CASSFSVDFSGNTIYF
TRBJ1-1	NA	TRBV7-2	NA	TGTGCCAGCAGCTTAGATCGGGGTGACACTGAAGCTTTCTTT	CASSLDRGDTEAFF
TRBJ2-2	NA	TRBV7-2	NA	TGTGCCAGCAGCGTAAAAGGGGCAGGGTTTGGCGGGGAGCTGTTTTTT	CASSVKGAGFGGELFF
TRBJ2-7	NA	TRBV10-3	NA	TGTGCCATCAGGGGACCGGGACAAAGCTCCTACGAGCAGTACTTC	CAIRGPGQSSYEQYF
TRBJ2-5	NA	TRBV20-1	NA	TGCAGTGCTAGTTCATCACAGGCAGGGCCCCCTCAAGAGACCCAGTACTTC	CSASSSQAGPPQETQYF
TRBJ2-5	NA	TRBV5-1	NA	TGCGCCAGCAGCTTAGACGTACAGGTCGGAGAGACCCAGTACTTC	CASSLDVQVGETQYF
TRBJ2-7	few	TRBV7-2	TRBD1	TGTGCCAGCAGCCCCGGACAGGGGGCGGTCGAGCAGTACTTC	CASSPGQGAVEQYF
TRBJ2-1	NA	TRBV5-8	NA	TGTGCCAGCAGCAGAACCGGGACTGCGAGCTCCTACAATGAGCAGTTCTTC	CASSRTGTASSYNEQFF
TRBJ2-3	NA	TRBV5-1	NA	TGCGCCAGCAGTGGAGGAGGGGCGGTAGATACGCAGTATTTT	CASSGGGAVDTQYF
TRBJ2-7	NA	TRBV7-2	TRBD2	TGTGCCAGCAGCACATCCGGGACTAGCGGGAGGTACGAGCAGTACTTC	CASSTSGTSGRYEQYF
TRBJ2-1	NA	TRBV3-1/TRBV3-2	TRBD2	TGTGCCAGCAGCCAAGATTTGACTAGCGGGAGTTTCAGGAATGAGCAGTTCTTC	CASSQDLTSGSFRNEQFF
TRBJ1-1	NA	TRBV5-1	NA	TGCGCCAGCAAGGAGGGTTCGAGCCCTAACACTGAAGCTTTCTTT	CASKEGSSPNTEAFF
TRBJ2-7	NA	TRBV9	TRBD1	TGTGCCAGCAGCGTAGGGGGACAGGGGGCGGACGAGCAGTACTTC	CASSVGGQGADEQYF
TRBJ2-2	NA	TRBV4-1	TRBD2	TGCGCCAGCAGCCCCGGACTAGCGGCGAACACCGGGGAGCTGTTTTTT	CASSPGLAANTGELFF
TRBJ1-2	NA	TRBV21-1	NA	TGTGCCAGCAGCGGGAAAGGAGGTACCTTCTATGGCTACACCTTC	CASSGKGGTFYGYTF
TRBJ2-1	NA	TRBV24-1	TRBD2	TGTGCCACCAGTGCCTGGGGCCCTAGCGGAGAGAGCTTCAATGAGCAGTTCTTC	CATSAWGPSGESFNEQFF
TRBJ1-2	NA	TRBV20-1	TRBD1	TGCAGTGCTAGTCTGACAGGGGGCATAGGCTACACCTTC	CSASLTGGIGYTF
TRBJ2-5	NA	TRBV19	NA	TGTGCCAGTAGTATTGGTGGCGGGGGCGCCGGAGGGACCCAGTACTTC	CASSIGGGGAGGTQYF
TRBJ2-1	NA	TRBV3-1/TRBV3-2	TRBD2	TGTGCCAGCAGCCAAGGAGCGGGGGACGCTTCCGGGCAGTTCTTC	CASSQGAGDASGQFF
TRBJ2-6	NA	TRBV9	NA	TGTGCCAGCAGCGTAGTAGCGTCTGGGGCCAACGTCCTGACTTTC	CASSVVASGANVLTF
TRBJ1-6	NA	TRBV30	TRBD1	TGTGCCTGGTCCCGGACAGGGAGCAATTCACCCCTCCACTTT	CAWSRTGSNSPLHF
TRBJ2-3	NA	TRBV7-8	TRBD1	TGTGCCAGCAGTTTCGTAGACAGGGGGCACGGTACGCAGTATTTT	CASSFVDRGHGTQYF
TRBJ1-2	NA	TRBV5-1	TRBD1	TGCGCCAGCAGCCCTGGAAGCGGACAGGGGAACTATGGCTACACCTTC	CASSPGSGQGNYGYTF
TRBJ2-7	NA	TRBV5-1	NA	TGCGCCAGCAGCTTGGAGGGGGAGCAGTACTTC	CASSLEGEQYF
TRBJ1-1	NA	TRBV19	NA	TGTGCCAGTAGCCTGGTGGGCCCAGCTTTCTTT	CASSLVGPAFF
TRBJ2-1	NA	TRBV7-8	TRBD2	TGTGCCAGCAGTTTAGCGGGAGGGTTGTACAATGAGCAGTTCTTC	CASSLAGGLYNEQFF
TRBJ2-5	NA	TRBV5-5	NA	TGTGCCAGCAGCTTGGGGGGGCTTGGGGAGACCCAGTACTTC	CASSLGGLGETQYF
TRBJ2-5	NA	TRBV7-7	NA	TGTGCTAGCAGCTTGGGCCCGTCGGAGACCCAGTACTTC	CASSLGPSETQYF
TRBJ2-7	NA	TRBV18	NA	TGTGCCAGCTCACCCAGCTCCTACGAGCAGTACTTC	CASSPSSYEQYF